A single sample is the source of the 18 T cell receptor beta chains below, sequenced in a study of cytomegalovirus exposure and HLA in healthy donors. Amplification used 60 Vbeta primers and 13 Jbeta primers. Produced via immunoSEQ multiplex PCR; TCRdb's table is partial and in-frame only. The sample holds around 99,000 clones, 60% to 85% seen once. The sequenced sample was PBMCs. These TCRs come from a man in his fifties in good health and CMV-seropositive.

The chain uses TRBV27 and TRBJ2-3, with 10 bases that match TRBD1. Germline CDR1 MNHEY, CDR2 SMNVEV (reference sequence). With 8 bases clipped from V and 8 bases from J, the junction kept 25 bases outside the gene matches. The CDR3 consists of 19 residues. The CDR3 protein is CASYSLYRQGAFQSGTQYF. The CDR3, as DNA: TGTGCCAGCTACTCACTCTACCGACAGGGGGCTTTTCAATCTGGTACGCAGTATTTT.

The gene calls are TRBV7-2 and TRBJ2-7; maybe TRBD2 (5 bases). The CDR3 has 15 residues. Per the germline V gene, CDR1 is SGHTA and CDR2 is FQGNSA. V dropped 1 base and J dropped 1 base, with 11 bases sitting between them. The CDR3 region is CASSLDGVGSYEQYF. The CDR3 coding sequence is TGTGCCAGCAGCTTAGACGGGGTAGGTTCCTACGAGCAGTACTTC.

This sequence joins TRBV4-1 and TRBJ1-1; a weak D match, TRBD1 (6 bases). Germline values: CDR1 MGHRA, CDR2 YSYEKL. This CDR3 spans 15 amino acids. V lost 4 bases and J lost 11, with 23 bases in between. CDR3 in amino acids: CASSRGGRPETGAFF. In DNA form, the CDR3 reads TGCGCCAGCAGCCGAGGGGGACGGCCGGAGACTGGGGCTTTCTTT.

The chain carries TRBV4-1 and TRBJ2-7; D is perhaps TRBD2 (6 bases). Trimming removed 3 bases from V and 3 bases from J, with 12 bases in between. Germline CDR1 MGHRA, CDR2 YSYEKL. The length of the CDR3 is 14 residues. This CDR3 is CASSQALGGYEQYF. The CDR3 coding sequence is TGCGCCAGCAGCCAGGCCCTCGGGGGCTACGAGCAGTACTTC.

This chain links TRBV18 with TRBJ2-7; 10 positions agree with TRBD2. The CDR3 extends over 17 amino acids. V lost 0 bases to trimming and J lost 2 bases; unmatched junction nucleotides: 7. The germline gives CDR1 KGHSH, CDR2 LQKENI. The CDR3 protein is CASSPPPGLAGAYEQYF. The CDR3, as DNA: TGTGCCAGCTCACCACCCCCCGGGCTAGCGGGGGCCTACGAGCAGTACTTC.

CDR3 bases: TGTGCCAGCAGCTTAGGGGTCGCGGCTGAAGCTTTCTTT. It encodes CASSLGVAAEAFF. The chain employs TRBV11-3 and TRBJ1-1, with no clear D. This CDR3 is built from 13 residues. With 1 base removed from V and 6 bases from J, the gap between germline ends came to 9 bases. Germline V gives CDR1 SGHNT, CDR2 YENEEA.

The chain couples TRBV7-2 to TRBJ1-1, with TRBD1 matching 9 bases. The CDR3 is made up of 17 amino acids. The junction had 11 bases not matched to a gene; V was cut back by 5 bases and J by 1 base. Germline V gene data show CDR1 as SGHTA and CDR2 as FQGNSA. The CDR3 DNA follows: TGTGCCAGCAGCCCCCGGACAGGGGTCGAAGGGAACACTGAAGCTTTCTTT. It yields the protein CASSPRTGVEGNTEAFF.

This clone has just one count. The chain combines TRBV6-1 with TRBJ1-2; D is ambiguous. Germline CDR1 is MNHNS and CDR2 is SASEGT. V shed 6 bases and J shed 8 bases, with 13 bases lying between them. The CDR3 length is 12 residues. The CDR3 spells CASRDAGVGYTF. For the CDR3, the DNA is TGTGCCAGCAGGGACGCGGGTGTCGGCTACACCTTC.

This clone was seen a handful of times. This chain joins TRBV5-4 and TRBJ1-4, with TRBD1 matching 8 bases. This CDR3 region has 15 residues. The germline V gene has CDR1 SGHNT and CDR2 YYREEE (reference sequence). J lost 7 bases, V lost 1 base, and 6 bases had no gene match. The CDR3 coding sequence is TGTGCCAGCAGCTTGAGTTCAGGGGGCAGTGAAAAACTGTTTTTT. Translating it yields CASSLSSGGSEKLFF. Supplemented by reference TRBV5-4 and TRBJ1-4, the full variable domain reads ETGVTQSPTHLIKTRGQQVTLRCSSQSGHNTVSWYQQALGQGPQFIFQYYREEENGRGNFPPRFSGLQFPNYSSELNVNALELDDSALYLCASSLSSGGSEKLFFGSGTQLSVL.

The chain combines TRBV7-2 with TRBJ2-1, with a possible D match to TRBD2 (6 bases). Germline lookup yields CDR1 SGHTA and CDR2 FQGNSA. Trimming stripped 1 base from V and 4 bases from J, with 17 bases between. The CDR3 length is 17 residues. In DNA form, the CDR3 reads TGTGCCAGCAGCTTAGAAGGGACTCGCGGAAGGTACAATGAGCAGTTCTTC. Its translation is CASSLEGTRGRYNEQFF.

The chain is built from TRBV19 and TRBJ2-7, with TRBD2 as a possible D gene (6 bases). CDR1 LNHDA and CDR2 SQIVND come from the germline V gene (reference sequence). CDR3 length: 13 residues. CDR3 coding DNA: TGTGCTTCGGGGGTCCCTAACTCCTACGAGCAGTACTTC. It specifies CASGVPNSYEQYF.

This clone has a handful of counts. V is TRBV28 and J is TRBJ1-4; the match to TRBD1 covers 7 bases. This CDR3 spans 14 amino acids. The germline CDR1 and CDR2 sequences are MDHEN and SYDVKM. V trimming: 7 bases; J trimming: 7 bases; junction bases outside the gene matches: 9. CDR3 region: CASTGQPRGEKLFF. The CDR3 bases are TGTGCCAGCACGGGACAGCCACGGGGTGAAAAACTGTTTTTT.

The V call is TRBV27, the J call TRBJ1-2; D ambiguous. The CDR3 contains 13 residues. Trimming pared 3 bases from V and 8 bases from J, leaving 13 bases between. Per the germline V gene, CDR1 is MNHEY and CDR2 is SMNVEV (reference sequence). CDR3 sequence: CASSFGETGGYTF. The CDR3 DNA reads as TGTGCCAGCAGTTTCGGGGAGACGGGCGGCTACACCTTC.

The chain uses TRBV4-2 and TRBJ1-6; D is ambiguous. The CDR3 loop spans 19 amino acids. Germline V gene lookup returns CDR1 LGHNA and CDR2 YNFKEQ. V lost 0 bases and J 0 bases, leaving 15 bases between the germline ends. The CDR3 here is CASSQDSQVGSSYNSPLHF. The CDR3 DNA reads TGTGCCAGCAGCCAAGATAGCCAGGTTGGGAGCTCCTATAATTCACCCCTCCACTTT.

V and J are TRBV5-4 and TRBJ1-2; D perhaps matches TRBD1 (6 bases). The germline V and J ends were trimmed by 4 bases and 7 bases, with 20 bases remaining between them. The CDR3 length is 15 residues. The germline CDR1 and CDR2 sequences are SGHNT and YYREEE (reference sequence). CDR3 sequence reads: CASSKKIGTRGGYTF. As DNA, the CDR3 is TGTGCCAGCAGCAAAAAAATCGGGACACGGGGTGGCTACACCTTC.

The gene calls are TRBV5-1 and TRBJ2-3, with 8 bases lining up with TRBD2. The germline gives CDR1 SGHRS, CDR2 YFSETQ. The CDR3 length is 14 residues. The ends lost 3 bases at V and 5 bases at J; junction bases unmatched: 5. The CDR3 nucleotides are TGCGCCAGCAGCTCGGGGGGGCTTGGAGATACGCAGTATTTT. This gives the protein CASSSGGLGDTQYF.

The chain has TRBV19 and TRBJ1-2, with TRBD1 matching over 9 bases. Germline V gene lookup returns CDR1 LNHDA and CDR2 SQIVND (reference sequence). Trimming removed 5 bases from V and 4 bases from J; junction bases left unmatched: 8. The CDR3 contains 15 residues. The CDR3 DNA sequence: TGTGCCAGTAGTGCAACAGGGGGCGGAGGCTATGGCTACACCTTC. It encodes CASSATGGGGYGYTF.

V and J are TRBV10-3 and TRBJ1-4; 7 bases are shared with TRBD1. V gave up 0 bases and J gave up 4 bases; unmatched junction bases: 5. There are 16 residues in the CDR3. Looked up from germline, CDR1 is ENHRY and CDR2 is SYGVKD. DNA for the CDR3: TGTGCCATCAGTGAGTCGGACAGGCGATATAATGAAAAACTGTTTTTT. This codes for CAISESDRRYNEKLFF.